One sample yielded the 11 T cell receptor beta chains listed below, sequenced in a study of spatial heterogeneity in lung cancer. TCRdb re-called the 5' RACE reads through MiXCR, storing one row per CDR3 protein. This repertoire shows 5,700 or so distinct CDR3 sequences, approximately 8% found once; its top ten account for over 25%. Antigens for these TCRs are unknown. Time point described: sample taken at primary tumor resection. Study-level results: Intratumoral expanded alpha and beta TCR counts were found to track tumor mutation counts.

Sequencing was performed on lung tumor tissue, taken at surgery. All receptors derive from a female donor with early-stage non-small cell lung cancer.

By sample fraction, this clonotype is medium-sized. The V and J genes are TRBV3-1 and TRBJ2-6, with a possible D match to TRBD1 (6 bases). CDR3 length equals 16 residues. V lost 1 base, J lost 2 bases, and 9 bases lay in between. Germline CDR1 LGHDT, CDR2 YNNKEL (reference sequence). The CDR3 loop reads CASSQATGTGANVLTF. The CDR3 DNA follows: TGTGCCAGCAGCCAAGCCACAGGGACTGGGGCCAACGTCCTGACTTTC.

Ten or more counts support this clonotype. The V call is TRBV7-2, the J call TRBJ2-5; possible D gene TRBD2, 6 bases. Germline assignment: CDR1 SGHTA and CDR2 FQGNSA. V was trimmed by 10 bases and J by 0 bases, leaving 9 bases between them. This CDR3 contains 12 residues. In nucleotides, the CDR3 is TGTGCCACCGGAGGGGACCAAGAGACCCAGTACTTC. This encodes CATGGDQETQYF.

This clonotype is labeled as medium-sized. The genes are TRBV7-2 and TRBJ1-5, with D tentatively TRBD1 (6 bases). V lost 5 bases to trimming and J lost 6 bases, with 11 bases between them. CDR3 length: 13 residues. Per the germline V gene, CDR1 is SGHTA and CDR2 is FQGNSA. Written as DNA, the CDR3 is TGTGCCAGCAGCCCGCAGGGGACTCAGCCCCAGCATTTT. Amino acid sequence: CASSPQGTQPQHF.

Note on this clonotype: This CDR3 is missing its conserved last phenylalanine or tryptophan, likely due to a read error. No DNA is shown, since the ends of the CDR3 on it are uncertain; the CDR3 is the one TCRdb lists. CDR3 region: CASSLMGRA. The chain employs TRBV7-3 and TRBJ1-4; no DNA check was done on the table's D call, TRBD1. Looked up from germline, CDR1 is SGHTA and CDR2 is FQGTGA. The CDR3 adds up to 9 amino acids, both ends counted.

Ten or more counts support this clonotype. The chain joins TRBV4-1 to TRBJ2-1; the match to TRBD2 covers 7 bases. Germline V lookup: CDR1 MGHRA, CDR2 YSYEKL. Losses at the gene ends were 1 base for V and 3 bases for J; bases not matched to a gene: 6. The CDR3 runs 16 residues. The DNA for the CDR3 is TGCGCCAGCAGCCAAGTAGACGGGAGGTTCTACAATGAGCAGTTCTTC. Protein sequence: CASSQVDGRFYNEQFF.

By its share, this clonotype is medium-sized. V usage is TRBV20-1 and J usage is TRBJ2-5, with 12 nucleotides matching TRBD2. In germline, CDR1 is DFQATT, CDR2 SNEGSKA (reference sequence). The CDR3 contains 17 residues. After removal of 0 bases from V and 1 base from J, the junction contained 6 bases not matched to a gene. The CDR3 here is CSARDATSGGLQETQYF. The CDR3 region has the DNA TGCAGTGCTAGAGATGCGACTAGCGGGGGTCTCCAAGAGACCCAGTACTTC.

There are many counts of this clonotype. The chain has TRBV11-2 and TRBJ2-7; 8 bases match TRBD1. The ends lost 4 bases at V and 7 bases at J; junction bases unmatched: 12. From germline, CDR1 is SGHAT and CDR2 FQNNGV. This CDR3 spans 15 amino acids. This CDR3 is CASSSDRDLSLEQYF. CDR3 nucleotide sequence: TGTGCCAGCAGCTCGGACAGGGACCTTTCGCTTGAGCAGTACTTC.

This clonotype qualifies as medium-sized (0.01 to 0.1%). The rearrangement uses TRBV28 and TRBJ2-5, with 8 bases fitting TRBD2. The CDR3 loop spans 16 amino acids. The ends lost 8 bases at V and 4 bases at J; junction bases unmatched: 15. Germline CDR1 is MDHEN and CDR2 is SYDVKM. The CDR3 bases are TGTGCCAGCGGATCTGTAGGGGGAGCGGGGGTAGAGACCCAGTACTTC. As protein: CASGSVGGAGVETQYF.

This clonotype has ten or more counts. CDR3 nucleotide sequence: TGCGCCAGCAGCGCCGGGACACCTCCCAAAGAGCAGTTCTTC. It translates to CASSAGTPPKEQFF. J is TRBJ2-1 and V is TRBV5-1; maybe TRBD1 (6 bases). The CDR3 spans 14 residues. Between the trimmed V and J ends, which lost 4 bases and 10 bases, there was a span of 18 bases. Germline-derived CDR1 and CDR2 are SGHRS and YFSETQ.

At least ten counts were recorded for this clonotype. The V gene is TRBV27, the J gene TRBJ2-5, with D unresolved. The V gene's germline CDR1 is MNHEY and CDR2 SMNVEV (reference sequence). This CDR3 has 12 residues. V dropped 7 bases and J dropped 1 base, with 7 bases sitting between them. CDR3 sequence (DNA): TGTGCCAGCAAACGGATCCAAGAGACCCAGTACTTC. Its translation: CASKRIQETQYF.

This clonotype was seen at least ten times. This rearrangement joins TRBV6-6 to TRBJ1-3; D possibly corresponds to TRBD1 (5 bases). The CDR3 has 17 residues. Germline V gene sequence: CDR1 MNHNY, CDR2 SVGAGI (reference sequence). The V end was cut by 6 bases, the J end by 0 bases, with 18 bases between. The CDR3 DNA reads TGTGCCAGCAGCTTGGGGGACCCTCTTCTCTCTGGAAACACCATATATTTT. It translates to CASSLGDPLLSGNTIYF.